This T cell receptor (beta chain) originates from a study of blood T cells in healthy people across ages. Germline loops: CDR1 MNHEY, CDR2 SVGEGT. The CDR3 covers 15 residues. With regard to this clonotype: Its antigen is undetermined. The junction does not match germline at one end; this may be a read error.

Together with a sample-barcoded 5' primer, a J-beta primer mix was included in a second PCR lasting about 7 to 12 cycles. Every cDNA molecule bore a tag from a template-switch adaptor containing 12 random nucleotides. Each CDR3 protein is one row after TCRdb ran MiXCR on the 5' RACE reads. The sample lists 650,000 to 900,000 distinct CDR3 sequences; approximately 65% were seen once. They isolated at least 7 million PBMCs from each sample. Each sample yielded at least 6 micrograms of PBMC total RNA. Study observations and caveats: Diversity estimates from one million T cells were considered underestimates.

The chain joins TRBV6-2 or TRBV6-3 to TRBJ1-2, with D perhaps TRBD1 (5 bases). The sequence derives from a man younger than 40 in good health. The sequenced sample was blood. CDR3 in amino acids: CASTADSIFNCGYTF. Written as DNA, the CDR3 is TGTGCCAGCACCGCCGACAGTATCTTTAACTGTGGCTACACCTTC.